What follows are 27 T cell receptor beta chains derived from one specimen sequenced in a study of OX40 agonist ivuxolimab in advanced cancers. Profiling relied on immunoSEQ multiplex PCR, and the TCRdb table lists in-frame clones only, not all of them. The sample lists about 77,000 clones; roughly 80% were seen once. The source material was CD4+ or CD8+ T cells sorted from blood, sampled in a trial of the OX40 agonist ivuxolimab. These receptors were taken from an adult with an advanced solid tumor such as melanoma, head and neck, liver or kidney cancer.

This rearrangement joins TRBV19 to TRBJ1-1; 7 nucleotides agree with TRBD1. Germline values: CDR1 LNHDA, CDR2 SQIVND (reference sequence). V dropped 1 base and J dropped 1; count of bases not matched to a gene: 9. CDR3 length equals 17 residues. Written as DNA, the CDR3 is TGTGCCAGTAGTATAGTTTCTTGGGGGACAGAGAACACTGAAGCTTTCTTT. Its protein is CASSIVSWGTENTEAFF.

The chain has TRBV2 and TRBJ2-2; 11 bases are shared with TRBD1. After removal of 8 bases from V and 3 bases from J, the junction contained 5 bases not matched to a gene. CDR3 length: 15 residues. The germline V gene encodes CDR1 SNHLY and CDR2 FYNNEI. CDR3 region: CASSLGQGDTGELFF. For the CDR3, the DNA is TGTGCCAGCTCCCTGGGACAGGGGGACACCGGGGAGCTGTTTTTT. Full variable domain (rest looked up from reference TRBV2 and TRBJ2-2): EPEVTQTPSHQVTQMGQEVILRCVPISNHLYFYWYRQILGQKVEFLVSFYNNEISEKSEIFDDQFSVERPDGSNFTLKIRSTKLEDSAMYFCASSLGQGDTGELFFGEGSRLTVL.

The V and J genes are TRBV30 and TRBJ1-5; 9 positions match TRBD1. V was clipped by 3 bases and J by 1 base; unmatched bases: 7. The germline V gene has CDR1 GTSNPN and CDR2 SVGIG (reference sequence). CDR3 size: 16 residues. The CDR3 region is CAWRTQGASSNQPQHF. CDR3 bases: TGTGCCTGGAGGACACAGGGGGCGTCAAGCAATCAGCCCCAGCATTTT.

The chain has TRBV5-1 and TRBJ2-7; 7 positions match TRBD1. This CDR3 spans 14 amino acids. CDR1 and CDR2 from the germline V gene are SGHRS and YFSETQ. The junction had 4 bases not matched to a gene; V was cut back by 1 base and J by 3 bases. CDR3 DNA: TGCGCCAGCAGCTTGTTACAGGGGTTCTACGAGCAGTACTTC. This translates into CASSLLQGFYEQYF.

This chain joins TRBV7-3 and TRBJ1-1; 11 bases align to TRBD1. The CDR3 extends over 17 amino acids. From germline, CDR1 is SGHTA and CDR2 FQGTGA. With V trimmed by 5 bases and J by 4 bases, 12 bases remained unmatched. The CDR3 protein is CASSPTGTGGSSTEAFF. For the CDR3, the DNA is TGTGCCAGCAGCCCGACCGGGACAGGGGGTTCTAGCACTGAAGCTTTCTTT.

This clone was seen a few times. V usage is TRBV6-5 and J usage is TRBJ2-3; D possibly corresponds to TRBD2 (6 bases). Germline assignment: CDR1 MNHEY and CDR2 SVGAGI. The V and J ends lost 5 bases and 0 bases respectively, with 6 bases between them. This CDR3 is built from 13 residues. CDR3 coding DNA: TGTGCCAGCAGTAGCGGGAGCACAGATACGCAGTATTTT. Amino acid sequence: CASSSGSTDTQYF.

V gene TRBV5-4 combines with J gene TRBJ2-5; D unresolved. Trimming removed 2 bases at V and 5 bases at J, with 4 bases between. The CDR3 is 11 amino acids. Germline CDR1 reads SGHNT; CDR2 reads YYREEE (reference sequence). The CDR3 DNA reads as TGTGCCAGCAGCTTTGGGGAGACCCAGTACTTC. Protein: CASSFGETQYF.

V usage is TRBV10-3 and J usage is TRBJ2-7, with 7 bases matching TRBD2. Germline CDR1 ENHRY, CDR2 SYGVKD. The CDR3 runs to 13 residues. V was pared by 7 bases and J by 4 bases, with 7 bases of the junction left unmatched. CDR3 in DNA: TGTGCCATCAATCCCGGGGAGGGATACGAGCAGTACTTC. This encodes CAINPGEGYEQYF.

J is TRBJ1-5 and V is TRBV6-5; tentative D call: TRBD1 (6 bases). Deletions cut 6 bases from V and 3 bases from J, with 9 bases between. The CDR3 loop spans 13 amino acids. Germline V lookup: CDR1 MNHEY, CDR2 SVGAGI. The CDR3 region is CASRTGSNQPQHF. CDR3 nucleotides: TGTGCCAGCAGGACAGGCTCCAATCAGCCCCAGCATTTT.

This chain links TRBV13 with TRBJ2-7, with TRBD2 matching over 10 bases. The CDR3 covers 15 residues. Germline CDR1 reads PRHDT; CDR2 reads FYEKMQ (reference sequence). Unmatched junction bases numbered 6, after V lost 3 bases and J lost 4 bases. CDR3 nucleotide sequence: TGTGCCAGCAGCTTTTCCCCACTAGCGGGATACGAGCAGTACTTC. Translating gives CASSFSPLAGYEQYF. Variable domain in full (rest from reference TRBV13 and TRBJ2-7): AAGVIQSPRHLIKEKRETATLKCYPIPRHDTVYWYQQGPGQDPQFLISFYEKMQSDKGSIPDRFSAQQFSDYHSELNMSSLELGDSALYFCASSFSPLAGYEQYFGPGTRLTVT.

The chain employs TRBV30 and TRBJ1-5; 7 nucleotides line up with TRBD1. The trim removed 3 bases at V and 5 bases at J, leaving 10 bases unmatched. Germline V gene sequence: CDR1 GTSNPN, CDR2 SVGIG (reference sequence). The length of the CDR3 is 15 residues. For the CDR3, the DNA is TGTGCCTGGAGGAACCCGACAGGGCCTCATCAGCCCCAGCATTTT. Translating gives CAWRNPTGPHQPQHF.

The J gene is TRBJ1-5, the V gene TRBV27; TRBD1 is a possible D gene (5 bases). CDR1 is MNHEY and CDR2 is SMNVEV in the germline V gene (reference sequence). The CDR3 has 16 residues. The ends were cut back, 5 bases at V and 3 bases at J, with 17 bases in the middle. This CDR3 is CASSLTTSGFNQPQHF. In DNA form, the CDR3 reads TGTGCCAGCAGTCTCACTACCTCAGGGTTCAATCAGCCCCAGCATTTT.

This chain joins TRBV19 and TRBJ2-6, with 9 bases lining up with TRBD1. V was pared by 6 bases and J by 1 base, with 10 bases of the junction left unmatched. This CDR3 spans 18 amino acids. Germline V gene data show CDR1 as LNHDA and CDR2 as SQIVND (reference sequence). The CDR3 sequence: CASSTPGQGPSGANVLTF. CDR3 sequence (DNA): TGTGCCAGTAGCACTCCGGGACAGGGACCGTCTGGGGCCAACGTCCTGACTTTC.

The chain has TRBV5-1 and TRBJ2-3; 10 bases match TRBD2. The germline V gene encodes CDR1 SGHRS and CDR2 YFSETQ. With V trimmed by 1 base and J by 3 bases, 5 bases remained unmatched. The CDR3 extends over 16 amino acids. This chain's CDR3 is CASSLSPSGGTDTQYF. The CDR3 DNA is TGCGCCAGCAGCTTGAGCCCTAGCGGGGGAACAGATACGCAGTATTTT.

In this sample, this clone turned up once. The chain recombines TRBV2 with TRBJ2-7, with D maybe TRBD1 (5 bases). The V gene lost 2 bases and the J gene lost 7 bases, with 21 bases spanning the gap. Germline V gives CDR1 SNHLY, CDR2 FYNNEI. The length of the CDR3 is 16 residues. The CDR3, as DNA: TGTGCCAGCAGTGAAACCAGGGCCGCCGGCCTTGGGGAGCAGTACTTC. It yields the protein CASSETRAAGLGEQYF.

A single count supports this clone. The chain is built from TRBV7-3 and TRBJ2-1, with a tentative D call TRBD1 (6 bases). Germline-derived CDR1 and CDR2 are SGHTA and FQGTGA. This CDR3 region has 14 residues. The ends were cut back, 4 bases at V and 8 bases at J, with 15 bases in the middle. CDR3 region: CASSSNSHRDEQFF. Written as DNA, the CDR3 is TGTGCCAGCAGCTCCAACTCACACAGGGATGAGCAGTTCTTC.

The chain recombines TRBV7-9 with TRBJ1-2; no firm D call. This CDR3 is 13 amino acids long. V lost 1 base to trimming and J lost 7 bases, with 10 bases between them. The germline V gene has CDR1 SEHNR and CDR2 FQNEAQ (reference sequence). CDR3 DNA sequence: TGTGCCAGCAGCTTAGAGCAGTCCCGTGGCTACACCTTC. Its protein is CASSLEQSRGYTF.

V and J are TRBV7-8 and TRBJ2-1, with 15 bases fitting TRBD2. V was clipped by 0 bases and J by 3 bases; unmatched bases: 3. Germline CDR1 and CDR2: SGHVS and FQNEAQ. This CDR3 region has 18 residues. Here the CDR3 reads CASSLAGLAGGFYNEQFF. The CDR3 DNA is TGTGCCAGCAGCTTAGCGGGACTAGCGGGGGGTTTCTACAATGAGCAGTTCTTC.

The V and J genes are TRBV11-1 and TRBJ1-1, with D perhaps TRBD1 (5 bases). CDR3 size: 14 residues. Deletions cut 5 bases from V and 1 base from J, with 11 bases between. Germline-derived CDR1 and CDR2 are SGHAT and FQDESV (reference sequence). CDR3 in amino acids: CASSAGRTNTEAFF. The CDR3 coding sequence is TGTGCCAGCAGCGCGGGACGGACGAACACTGAAGCTTTCTTT.

This rearrangement joins TRBV7-3 to TRBJ1-1, with D possibly being TRBD1 (5 bases). V gave up 5 bases and J gave up 0 bases, with 7 bases separating them. The V gene's germline CDR1 is SGHTA and CDR2 FQGTGA. The CDR3 is made up of 13 amino acids. This chain's CDR3 is CASSRGVNTEAFF. The CDR3 coding sequence is TGTGCCAGCAGCCGGGGGGTGAACACTGAAGCTTTCTTT.

The V gene is TRBV6-6, the J gene TRBJ1-1; possibly TRBD1 for D (5 bases). The V and J ends lost 2 bases and 0 bases respectively, with 10 bases between them. CDR1 and CDR2 (germline): MNHNY, SVGAGI (reference sequence). The CDR3 is 15 residues long. The CDR3 region is CASSYTTALNTEAFF. Written as DNA, the CDR3 is TGTGCCAGCAGTTACACGACAGCTCTGAACACTGAAGCTTTCTTT.

The chain carries TRBV19 and TRBJ1-2; TRBD1 matches 8 bases. The CDR3 consists of 14 residues. Germline V gene data show CDR1 as LNHDA and CDR2 as SQIVND (reference sequence). Trimming at V came to 6 bases and at J to 0 bases, leaving 3 bases not matched to a gene. The CDR3: CASSLQGANYGYTF. The CDR3 DNA follows: TGTGCCAGTAGCCTACAGGGGGCTAACTATGGCTACACCTTC. Using reference TRBV19 and TRBJ1-2 for the parts outside the CDR3, the full variable domain is DGGITQSPKYLFRKEGQNVTLSCEQNLNHDAMYWYRQDPGQGLRLIYYSQIVNDFQKGDIAEGYSVSREKKESFPLTVTSAQKNPTAFYLCASSLQGANYGYTFGSGTRLTVV.

This clone was counted between two and nine times. The V call is TRBV7-9, the J call TRBJ1-1; D is ambiguous. From germline, CDR1 is SEHNR and CDR2 FQNEAQ (reference sequence). CDR3 length: 12 residues. With 1 base removed from V and 4 bases from J, the gap between germline ends came to 4 bases. The CDR3 loop is CASSLGVTEAFF. CDR3 in DNA: TGTGCCAGCAGCTTAGGCGTCACTGAAGCTTTCTTT.

J is TRBJ2-1 and V is TRBV5-8; D is ambiguous. CDR1 and CDR2 (germline): SGHTS, YDEGEE. This CDR3 is 13 amino acids long. Trimming took off 4 bases at V and 5 bases at J, with 10 bases between the two ends. The CDR3 nucleotides read TGTGCCAGCAGCGAAATGAATGACAATGAGCAGTTCTTC. Amino acids: CASSEMNDNEQFF. The full variable domain, with the rest looked up from reference TRBV5-8 and TRBJ2-1, is EAGVTQSPTHLIKTRGQQATLRCSPISGHTSVYWYQQALGLGLQFLLWYDEGEERNRGNFPPRFSGRQFPNYSSELNVNALELEDSALYLCASSEMNDNEQFFGPGTRLTVL.

V is TRBV5-1 and J is TRBJ1-1; TRBD1 is a possible D gene (5 bases). The CDR3 is made up of 14 amino acids. The V gene lost 2 bases and the J gene lost 6 bases, with 14 bases spanning the gap. The germline CDR1 and CDR2 sequences are SGHRS and YFSETQ. The CDR3 DNA is TGCGCCAGCAGCTTAAACCAGGGACGGGCTGAAGCTTTCTTT. Protein: CASSLNQGRAEAFF.

This clone turned up a few times. The chain recombines TRBV12-5 with TRBJ1-5; no clear D gene. Germline CDR1 and CDR2: LGHNT and FRNRAP. This CDR3 spans 16 amino acids. The ends were cut back, 0 bases at V and 0 bases at J, with 9 bases in the middle. CDR3 in amino acids: CASGLVRHHSNQPQHF. The CDR3 nucleotides are TGTGCTAGTGGTTTGGTACGGCATCATAGCAATCAGCCCCAGCATTTT.

The chain is built from TRBV11-2 and TRBJ2-7; TRBD1 or TRBD2 may be the D gene (5 bases each). The CDR3 covers 13 residues. V lost 5 bases, J lost 2 bases, and 10 bases lay in between. Germline CDR1 reads SGHAT; CDR2 reads FQNNGV. CDR3 bases: TGTGCCAGCAGCGGTTCGGGGCCCTACGAGCAGTACTTC. Amino acids: CASSGSGPYEQYF. The full variable domain, its missing parts supplied by reference TRBV11-2 and TRBJ2-7, is EAGVAQSPRYKIIEKRQSVAFWCNPISGHATLYWYQQILGQGPKLLIQFQNNGVVDDSQLPKDRFSAERLKGVDSTLKIQPAKLEDSAVYLCASSGSGPYEQYFGPGTRLTVT.